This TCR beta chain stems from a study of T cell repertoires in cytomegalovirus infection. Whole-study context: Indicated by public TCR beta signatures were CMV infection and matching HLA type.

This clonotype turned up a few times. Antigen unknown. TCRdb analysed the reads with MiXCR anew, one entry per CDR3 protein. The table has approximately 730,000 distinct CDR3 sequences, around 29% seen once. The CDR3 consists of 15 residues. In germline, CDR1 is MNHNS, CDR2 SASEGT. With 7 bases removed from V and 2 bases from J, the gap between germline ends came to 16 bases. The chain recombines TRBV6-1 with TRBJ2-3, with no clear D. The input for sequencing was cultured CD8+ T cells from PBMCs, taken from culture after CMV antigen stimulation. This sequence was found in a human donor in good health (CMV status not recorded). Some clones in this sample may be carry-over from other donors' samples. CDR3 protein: CASNMAEIITDTQYF. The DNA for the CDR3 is TGTGCCAGCAACATGGCAGAGATCATCACAGATACGCAGTATTTT.